This T cell receptor (beta chain) originates from a study of T cell responses to AZD1222 COVID-19 vaccine. Trimming took 4 bases from V and 0 from J, leaving 9 bases between them. CDR1 is KGHSH and CDR2 is LQKENI in the germline V gene. CDR3 length equals 14 residues. Data came from immunoSEQ multiplex PCR; TCRdb stores just in-frame clones and leaves some out. This sample has 90,000 to 95,000 clones, with 91% found just once. V gene TRBV18 combines with J gene TRBJ1-1, with D hard to call. Sequenced here: peripheral blood, sampled on day 0 of AZD1222 vaccination. This receptor was obtained from an adult in good health. This chain's CDR3 is CASSRGSMNTEAFF. The CDR3, as DNA: TGTGCCAGCTCACGAGGATCCATGAACACTGAAGCTTTCTTT.